This T cell receptor beta chain was obtained from a study of blood T cell repertoires in COVID-19. Background on the study: Sources were T cells, B-cell-depleted T cells, or PBMCs; the material itself was cDNA or gDNA.

Under the authors' procedure: Nucleated cell number was recorded as an estimate derived from reference gene primer amplification. This table comes from immunoSEQ multiplex PCR, and its TCRdb copy is limited to in-frame clones, with some not included. V and J calls and clone size are copied from that table; D and trimming were computed from the DNA. The table has about 15,000 clones, around 78% seen once. The CDR3 contains 15 residues. Germline values: CDR1 KGHSH, CDR2 LQKENI. V lost 1 base to trimming and J lost 0 bases, with 7 bases between them. Material: peripheral blood. V usage is TRBV18 and J usage is TRBJ1-3; D ambiguous. The sequence was obtained from a man between 65 and 85 years old with acute or convalescent COVID-19. The CDR3 DNA reads as TGTGCCAGCTCACCACTGGGAGACTCTGGAAACACCATATATTTT. Protein: CASSPLGDSGNTIYF.